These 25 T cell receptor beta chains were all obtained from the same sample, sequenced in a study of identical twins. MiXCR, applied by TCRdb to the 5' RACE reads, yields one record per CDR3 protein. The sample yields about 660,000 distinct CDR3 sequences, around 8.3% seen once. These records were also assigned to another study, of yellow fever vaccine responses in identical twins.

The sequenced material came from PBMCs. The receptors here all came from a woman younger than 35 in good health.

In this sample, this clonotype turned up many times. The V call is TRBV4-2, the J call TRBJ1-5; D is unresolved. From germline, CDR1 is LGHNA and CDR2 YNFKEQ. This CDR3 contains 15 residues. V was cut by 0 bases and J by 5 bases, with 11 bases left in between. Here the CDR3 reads CASSQEGANHQPQHF. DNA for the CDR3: TGTGCCAGCAGCCAAGAAGGTGCCAACCATCAGCCCCAGCATTTT.

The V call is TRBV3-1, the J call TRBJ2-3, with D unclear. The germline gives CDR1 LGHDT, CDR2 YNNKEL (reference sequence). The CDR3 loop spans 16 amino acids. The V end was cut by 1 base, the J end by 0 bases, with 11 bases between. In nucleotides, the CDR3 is TGTGCCAGCAGCCAAGGACTCAGTGTAAGCACAGATACGCAGTATTTT. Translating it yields CASSQGLSVSTDTQYF.

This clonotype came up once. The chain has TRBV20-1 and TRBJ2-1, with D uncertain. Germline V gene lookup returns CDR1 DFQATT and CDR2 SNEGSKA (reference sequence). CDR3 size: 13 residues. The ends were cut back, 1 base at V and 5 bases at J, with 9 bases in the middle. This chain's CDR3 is CSARGRANNEQFF. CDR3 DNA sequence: TGCAGTGCTAGAGGTCGGGCCAACAATGAGCAGTTCTTC.

The CDR3 DNA sequence: TGTGCCAGCAGCTGGGGACAGGCCACAGATACGCAGTATTTT. Translating it yields CASSWGQATDTQYF. J is TRBJ2-3 and V is TRBV7-8, with 8 bases lining up with TRBD1. V lost 4 bases to trimming and J lost 2 bases; unmatched junction nucleotides: 2. Germline CDR1 reads SGHVS; CDR2 reads FQNEAQ. This CDR3 spans 14 amino acids. Drawing the rest from reference TRBV7-8 and TRBJ2-3, the complete variable domain is GAGVSQSPRYKVAKRGQDVALRCDPISGHVSLFWYQQALGQGPEFLTYFQNEAQLDKSGLPSDRFFAERPEGSVSTLKIQRTQQEDSAVYLCASSWGQATDTQYFGPGTRLTVL.

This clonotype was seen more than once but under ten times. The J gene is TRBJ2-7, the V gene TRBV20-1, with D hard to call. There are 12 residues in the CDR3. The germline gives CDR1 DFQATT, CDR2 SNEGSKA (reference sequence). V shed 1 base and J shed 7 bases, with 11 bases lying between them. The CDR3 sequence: CSARGQVSEQYF. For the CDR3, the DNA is TGCAGTGCTAGAGGGCAAGTAAGTGAGCAGTACTTC.

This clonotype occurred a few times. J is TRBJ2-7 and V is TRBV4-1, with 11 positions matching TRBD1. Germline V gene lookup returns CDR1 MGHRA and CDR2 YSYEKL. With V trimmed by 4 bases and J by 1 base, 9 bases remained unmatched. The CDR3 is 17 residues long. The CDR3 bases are TGCGCCAGCAGCCTCCCTACGGGACAGGGGGAATCCTACGAGCAGTACTTC. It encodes CASSLPTGQGESYEQYF.

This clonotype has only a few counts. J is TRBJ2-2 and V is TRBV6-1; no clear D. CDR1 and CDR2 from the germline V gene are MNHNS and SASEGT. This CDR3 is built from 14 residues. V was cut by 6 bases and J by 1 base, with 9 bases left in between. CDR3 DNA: TGTGCCAGCAGGGAATTGATGAACACCGGGGAGCTGTTTTTT. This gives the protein CASRELMNTGELFF.

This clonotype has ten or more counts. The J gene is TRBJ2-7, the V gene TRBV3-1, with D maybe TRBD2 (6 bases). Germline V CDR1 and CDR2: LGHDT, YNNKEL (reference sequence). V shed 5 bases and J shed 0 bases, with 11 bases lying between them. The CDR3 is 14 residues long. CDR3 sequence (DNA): TGTGCCAGCAGCGCGCGCGGGGCCTCCTACGAGCAGTACTTC. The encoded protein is CASSARGASYEQYF.

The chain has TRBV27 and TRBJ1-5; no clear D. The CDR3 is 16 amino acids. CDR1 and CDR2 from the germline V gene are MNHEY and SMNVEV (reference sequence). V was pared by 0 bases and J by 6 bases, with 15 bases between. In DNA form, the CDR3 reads TGTGCCAGCAGTTTATCTCACCTCGGTCGGGGTCAGCCCCAGCATTTT. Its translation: CASSLSHLGRGQPQHF.

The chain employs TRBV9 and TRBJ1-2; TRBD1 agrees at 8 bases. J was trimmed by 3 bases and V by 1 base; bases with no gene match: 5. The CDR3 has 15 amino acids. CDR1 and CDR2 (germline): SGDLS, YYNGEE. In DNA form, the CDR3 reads TGTGCCAGCAGCGTACACTACAGGGGGTACTATGGCTACACCTTC. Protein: CASSVHYRGYYGYTF. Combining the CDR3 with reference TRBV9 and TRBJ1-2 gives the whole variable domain DSGVTQTPKHLITATGQRVTLRCSPRSGDLSVYWYQQSLDQGLQFLIQYYNGEERAKGNILERFSAQQFPDLHSELNLSSLELGDSALYFCASSVHYRGYYGYTFGSGTRLTVV.

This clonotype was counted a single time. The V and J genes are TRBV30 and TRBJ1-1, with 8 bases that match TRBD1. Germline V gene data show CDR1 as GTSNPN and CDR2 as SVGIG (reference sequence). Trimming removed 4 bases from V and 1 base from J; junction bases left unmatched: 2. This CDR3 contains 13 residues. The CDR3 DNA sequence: TGTGCCTGGAAACAGGGGGAGAACACTGAAGCTTTCTTT. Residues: CAWKQGENTEAFF.

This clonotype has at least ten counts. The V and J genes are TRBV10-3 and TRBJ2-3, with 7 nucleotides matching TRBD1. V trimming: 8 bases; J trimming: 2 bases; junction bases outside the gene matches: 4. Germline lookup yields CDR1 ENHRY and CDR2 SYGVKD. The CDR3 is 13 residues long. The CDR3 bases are TGTGCCATCGGGACAGATTACACAGATACGCAGTATTTT. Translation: CAIGTDYTDTQYF.

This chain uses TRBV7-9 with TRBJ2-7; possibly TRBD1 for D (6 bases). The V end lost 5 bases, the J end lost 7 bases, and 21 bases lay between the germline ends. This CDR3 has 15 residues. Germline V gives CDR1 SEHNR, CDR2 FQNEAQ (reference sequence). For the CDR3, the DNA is TGTGCCAGCAGCCCAGCCACCGTGACAGGTGGTGAGCAGTACTTC. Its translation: CASSPATVTGGEQYF.

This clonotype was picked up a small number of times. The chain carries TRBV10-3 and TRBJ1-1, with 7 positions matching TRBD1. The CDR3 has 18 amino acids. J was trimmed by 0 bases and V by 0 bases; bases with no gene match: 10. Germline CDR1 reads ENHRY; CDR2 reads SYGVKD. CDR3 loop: CAISESNVFGTVNTEAFF. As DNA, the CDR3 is TGTGCCATCAGTGAGTCGAACGTCTTTGGGACAGTGAACACTGAAGCTTTCTTT.

The CDR3 DNA reads TGCGCCAGCAGCTTGGTGGGGCCAGGGGGAGCGCAGTATTTT. This sequence encodes CASSLVGPGGAQYF. This chain uses TRBV5-1 with TRBJ2-3; 7 positions agree with TRBD1. V lost 0 bases to trimming and J lost 10 bases; unmatched junction nucleotides: 8. This CDR3 is 14 amino acids long. Germline V gene lookup returns CDR1 SGHRS and CDR2 YFSETQ.

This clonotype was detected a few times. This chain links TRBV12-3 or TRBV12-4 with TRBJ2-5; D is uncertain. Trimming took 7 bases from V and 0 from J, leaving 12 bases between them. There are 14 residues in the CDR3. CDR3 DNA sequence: TGTGCCAGCACCATTGATGAGTACCAAGAGACCCAGTACTTC. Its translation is CASTIDEYQETQYF.

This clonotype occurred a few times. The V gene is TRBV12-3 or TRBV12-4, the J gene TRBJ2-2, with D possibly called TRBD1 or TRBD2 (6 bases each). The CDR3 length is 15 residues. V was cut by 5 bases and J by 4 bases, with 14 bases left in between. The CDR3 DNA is TGTGCCAGCAGTCAGATCAGGGGAGGCACCGGGGAGCTGTTTTTT. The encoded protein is CASSQIRGGTGELFF.

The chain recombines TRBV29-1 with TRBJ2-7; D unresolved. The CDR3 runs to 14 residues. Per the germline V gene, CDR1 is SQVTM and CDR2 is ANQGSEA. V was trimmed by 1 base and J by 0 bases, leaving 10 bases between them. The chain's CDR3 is CSVEGADSSYEQYF. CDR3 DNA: TGCAGCGTTGAAGGGGCAGATAGCTCCTACGAGCAGTACTTC.

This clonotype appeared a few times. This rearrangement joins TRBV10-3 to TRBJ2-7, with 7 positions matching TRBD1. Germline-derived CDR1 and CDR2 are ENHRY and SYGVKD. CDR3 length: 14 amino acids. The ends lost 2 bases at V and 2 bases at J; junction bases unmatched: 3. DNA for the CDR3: TGTGCCATCAGTGAGGGACAGGATACCTACGAGCAGTACTTC. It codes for CAISEGQDTYEQYF.

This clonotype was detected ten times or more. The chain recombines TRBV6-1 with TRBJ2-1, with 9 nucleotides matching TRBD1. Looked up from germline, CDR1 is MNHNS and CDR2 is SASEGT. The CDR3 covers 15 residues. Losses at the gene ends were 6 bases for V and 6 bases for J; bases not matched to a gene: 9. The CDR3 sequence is CASRSTGGAFNEQFF. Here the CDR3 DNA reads TGTGCCAGCAGAAGTACAGGGGGCGCATTCAATGAGCAGTTCTTC.

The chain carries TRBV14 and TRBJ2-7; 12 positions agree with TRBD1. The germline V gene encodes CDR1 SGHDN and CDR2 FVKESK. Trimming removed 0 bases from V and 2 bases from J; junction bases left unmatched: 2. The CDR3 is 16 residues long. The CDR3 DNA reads TGTGCCAGCAGCCAAGAAGGGACAGGGGGCACCTACGAGCAGTACTTC. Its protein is CASSQEGTGGTYEQYF.

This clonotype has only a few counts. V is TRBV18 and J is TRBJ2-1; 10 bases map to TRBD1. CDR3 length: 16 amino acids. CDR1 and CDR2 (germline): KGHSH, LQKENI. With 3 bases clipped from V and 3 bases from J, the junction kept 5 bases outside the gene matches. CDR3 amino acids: CASSPLGTGDYNEQFF. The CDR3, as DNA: TGTGCCAGCTCACCGCTAGGGACAGGGGACTACAATGAGCAGTTCTTC.

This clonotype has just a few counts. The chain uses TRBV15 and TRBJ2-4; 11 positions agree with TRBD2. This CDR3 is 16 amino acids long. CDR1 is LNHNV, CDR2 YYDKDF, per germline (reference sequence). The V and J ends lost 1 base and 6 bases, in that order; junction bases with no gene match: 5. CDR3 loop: CATSRVQGLAVNIQYF. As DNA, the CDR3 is TGTGCCACCAGCAGAGTCCAGGGACTAGCGGTAAACATTCAGTACTTC.

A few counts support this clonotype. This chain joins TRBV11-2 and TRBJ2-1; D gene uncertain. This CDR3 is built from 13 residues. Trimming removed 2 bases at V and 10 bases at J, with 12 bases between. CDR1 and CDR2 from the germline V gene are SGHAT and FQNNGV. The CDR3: CASSLTILGEQFF. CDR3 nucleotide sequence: TGTGCCAGCAGCTTAACGATCTTAGGAGAGCAGTTCTTC.

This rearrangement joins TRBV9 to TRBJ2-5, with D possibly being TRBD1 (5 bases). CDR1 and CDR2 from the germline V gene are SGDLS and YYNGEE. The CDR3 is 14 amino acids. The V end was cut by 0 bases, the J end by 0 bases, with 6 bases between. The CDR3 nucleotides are TGTGCCAGCAGCGTAGTGACAGACCAAGAGACCCAGTACTTC. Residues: CASSVVTDQETQYF. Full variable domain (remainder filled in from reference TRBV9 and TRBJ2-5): DSGVTQTPKHLITATGQRVTLRCSPRSGDLSVYWYQQSLDQGLQFLIQYYNGEERAKGNILERFSAQQFPDLHSELNLSSLELGDSALYFCASSVVTDQETQYFGPGTRLLVL.